This TCR beta chain was sequenced for a study of read filtering for tumor transcriptome and immune sequencing. For the study at large: Revised staging placed eight or nine patients in R-ISS I, some 17 in II, six or seven in III. General observations from the study: Dropping single-read clonotypes raised IR-seq and RNA-seq shared-clonotype correlation.

Concerning this clonotype itself: The antigen remains undetermined. At one end, the junction sequence differs from germline, possibly due to a read error.

The CDR3 spans 13 residues. Germline CDR1 SGHTA, CDR2 FQGTGA. Molecular barcoded adaptors covering alpha/delta and beta/gamma chains were used on roughly 400 ng RNA. Each CDR3 protein gets one entry after TCRdb re-called the reads with MiXCR. The data contain fewer than 100,000 distinct CDR3 sequences, more than 9% of them singletons. This chain uses TRBV7-3 with TRBJ2-1, with 7 nucleotides matching TRBD2. Specimen: a population of CD138-negative cells sorted from bone marrow. The sequence came from a donor aged 40 or over with multiple myeloma. The CDR3 DNA reads TGTGCCAGCAGCGAGCGGGGAGTTGCTGAGCAGCTCTTC. It encodes CASSERGVAEQLF.